This is a list of T cell receptor beta chains from one sample in a study of early T cells in non-severe SARS-CoV-2 infection. One entry per CDR3 protein results from TCRdb running MiXCR on the 5' RACE reads. The table shows tens of thousands of distinct CDR3 sequences, with under 15% occurring only once. Sequences were obtained from whole blood. These TCRs come from an adult who was a healthcare worker with PCR-confirmed SARS-CoV-2 infection or an uninfected control (not recorded which). The conserved cysteine and the conserved F or W are not part of the CDR3 here.

cdr3_length,v_call,cdr3_aa
12,TRBV4-1,ASSQDAGEDEQY
15,TRBV18,ASSPPTSGTSYNEQF
9,TRBV12-3/TRBV12-4,ASTRTNTQY
13,TRBV7-2,ASSRRDSRAYEQY
15,TRBV30,AWSVPKPRSSLYEQY
14,TRBV10-3,AISDSRAGVKNIQY
14,TRBV18,ASSLRRGSSGNTIY
12,TRBV9,ASSLGPSTDTQY
13,TRBV19,ASRTVDSSYNEQF
15,TRBV4-1,ASRAGTGALTRSPLH